Below, one T cell receptor beta chain is given with its context. Germline V gene lookup returns CDR1 SGHTA and CDR2 FQGTGA. The CDR3 sequence is 14 residues long. The junction had 3 bases not matched to a gene; V was cut back by 0 bases and J by 5 bases. This entry belongs to a study of blood T cell repertoires in COVID-19. In the study's own analysis: Estimated nucleated cell counts came from reference gene primer amplification. Some clones are missing from TCRdb's copy, which holds only in-frame ones; the method was immunoSEQ multiplex PCR. That table supplies the V and J calls and clone size; D and trimming were determined from the DNA. The data show about 180,000 clones, with more than 80% seen just once and 5% to 7.5% held by the top ten. Participants were aged about 18 to 89 years, lived in around 25 US areas, and enrolled virtually. In Cohort 3, a recovered donor had either two negative PCRs, clearance, or symptom resolution.

The chain couples TRBV7-3 to TRBJ2-5; TRBD2 agrees at 7 bases. Source material: PBMCs or T cells enriched from blood (not recorded which). The receptor comes from a man aged 40-55 years who had recovered from COVID-19. CDR3 loop: CASSLTGAGETQYF. CDR3 in DNA: TGTGCCAGCAGCTTAACGGGAGCGGGGGAGACCCAGTACTTC.